Below are 30 T cell receptor beta chains sequenced from a single sample in a study of PD-1 blockade in classical Hodgkin lymphoma. The table came from immunoSEQ multiplex PCR; TCRdb's copy has only in-frame clones and leaves some out. The table has 25,000 to 30,000 clones, around 92% seen once. The time point is: newly diagnosed, previously untreated cHL patient sample. Negative selection with magnetic separation was used to purify CD4+ T cells from thawed PBMCs. Sequences were obtained from CD4+ T cells from blood. These receptors were taken from a human donor with classical Hodgkin lymphoma.

This sequence joins TRBV7-8 and TRBJ2-5, with D possibly matching TRBD2 (5 bases). The germline gives CDR1 SGHVS, CDR2 FQNEAQ. V was shortened by 8 bases and J by 2 bases, with 18 bases between the two germline ends. CDR3 length equals 15 residues. The CDR3 DNA follows: TGTGCCAGCTGCGTTCATGGGCGGACTCAAGAGACCCAGTACTTC. Translation: CASCVHGRTQETQYF.

This clone showed up just once. The DNA is left out, because the CDR3 cannot be placed on it with certainty; the CDR3 is given as TCRdb lists it. The rearrangement joins TRBV7-2 to TRBJ1-1. The CDR3 extends over 13 residues, inclusive of both ends. Germline V gene sequence: CDR1 SGHTA, CDR2 FQGNSA. CDR3 protein: CASSLVGTGTVFF.

The CDR3 spells CASSLDGNQPQHF. CDR3 bases: TGTGCCAGCAGTTTAGATGGCAATCAGCCCCAGCATTTT. V gene TRBV28 combines with J gene TRBJ1-5; D gene unclear. V gave up 2 bases and J gave up 2 bases, with 4 bases separating them. CDR3 length equals 13 residues. Germline CDR1 and CDR2: MDHEN and SYDVKM.

The gene calls are TRBV7-2 and TRBJ1-2; 9 bases match TRBD1. The CDR3 has 14 amino acids. The J segment lost 7 bases and the V segment lost 5 bases, leaving 8 bases of the junction unmatched. In germline, CDR1 is SGHTA, CDR2 FQGNSA. The CDR3 DNA reads TGTGCCAGCAGCAGCACCGGGACAGGGATTGGCTACACCTTC. This gives the protein CASSSTGTGIGYTF.

This clone has more than one count but fewer than ten. This sequence joins TRBV5-8 and TRBJ1-5; maybe TRBD1 (6 bases). CDR3 size: 18 residues. V lost 2 bases and J 0 bases, leaving 18 bases between the germline ends. Germline values: CDR1 SGHTS, CDR2 YDEGEE. The CDR3 DNA is TGTGCCAGCAGCTTCACCCCGGACAGTGCCTATAGCAATCAGCCCCAGCATTTT. It translates to CASSFTPDSAYSNQPQHF.

V is TRBV15 and J is TRBJ1-2; D is unresolved. The CDR3 contains 12 residues. Germline lookup yields CDR1 LNHNV and CDR2 YYDKDF (reference sequence). Trimming stripped 5 bases from V and 4 bases from J, with 8 bases between. CDR3 amino acids: CATSESVYGYTF. In nucleotides, the CDR3 is TGTGCCACCAGCGAATCGGTCTATGGCTACACCTTC.

The gene calls are TRBV19 and TRBJ2-7; maybe TRBD2 (5 bases). This CDR3 spans 17 amino acids. Trimming stripped 5 bases from V and 0 bases from J, with 20 bases between. CDR1 and CDR2 (germline): LNHDA, SQIVND (reference sequence). DNA for the CDR3: TGTGCCAGTAGTTCGCCTAGCTTCGACCATAGCTCCTACGAGCAGTACTTC. This translates into CASSSPSFDHSSYEQYF.

This chain uses TRBV6-1 with TRBJ2-3; D call uncertain. V lost 6 bases to trimming and J lost 1 base, with 14 bases between them. CDR1 is MNHNS and CDR2 is SASEGT in the germline V gene. The CDR3 covers 15 residues. CDR3 sequence: CASSETLDGTDTQYF. Here the CDR3 DNA reads TGTGCCAGCAGCGAAACCTTGGACGGCACAGATACGCAGTATTTT.

The chain is built from TRBV5-1 and TRBJ2-3; a possible D gene is TRBD2 (6 bases). CDR3 length: 15 amino acids. Trimming removed 1 base at V and 0 bases at J, with 9 bases between. The germline gives CDR1 SGHRS, CDR2 YFSETQ. CDR3 sequence reads: CASSLTRGSTDTQYF. CDR3 bases: TGCGCCAGCAGCTTGACGCGGGGTAGCACAGATACGCAGTATTTT.

The chain joins TRBV28 to TRBJ2-7; 7 positions match TRBD2. Trimming at V came to 3 bases and at J to 4 bases, leaving 6 bases not matched to a gene. Per germline, CDR1 MDHEN and CDR2 SYDVKM. The CDR3 consists of 14 residues. The CDR3 region has the DNA TGTGCCAGCAGTTTGCAGCGGGAATCTTACGAGCAGTACTTC. It encodes CASSLQRESYEQYF.

The V call is TRBV7-2, the J call TRBJ2-1; 7 bases match TRBD1. Per germline, CDR1 SGHTA and CDR2 FQGNSA. V trimming: 5 bases; J trimming: 0 bases; junction bases outside the gene matches: 7. This CDR3 region has 16 residues. The CDR3 coding sequence is TGTGCCAGCAGCACGGGACAGTTGAGCTCCTACAATGAGCAGTTCTTC. It translates to CASSTGQLSSYNEQFF.

The gene calls are TRBV19 and TRBJ2-3; a weak D match, TRBD2 (7 bases). Germline V gene lookup returns CDR1 LNHDA and CDR2 SQIVND (reference sequence). This CDR3 is 16 amino acids long. V lost 5 bases and J lost 2, with 17 bases in between. The DNA for the CDR3 is TGTGCCAGTAGTGAGACGGGGGGCCTACTCACAGATACGCAGTATTTT. This encodes CASSETGGLLTDTQYF.

The DNA of the CDR3 is TGCGCCAGCAGCCAGGGGACACCTTATGGCTACACCTTC. It yields the protein CASSQGTPYGYTF. V is TRBV5-1 and J is TRBJ1-2; a possible D gene is TRBD1 (6 bases). Germline CDR1 SGHRS, CDR2 YFSETQ. This CDR3 has 13 residues. V dropped 4 bases and J dropped 5 bases, with 12 bases sitting between them. The full variable domain, with the rest looked up from reference TRBV5-1 and TRBJ1-2, is KAGVTQTPRYLIKTRGQQVTLSCSPISGHRSVSWYQQTPGQGLQFLFEYFSETQRNKGNFPGRFSGRQFSNSRSEMNVSTLELGDSALYLCASSQGTPYGYTFGSGTRLTVV.

The chain couples TRBV5-1 to TRBJ2-7, with a weak D call TRBD2 (6 bases). The germline V gene encodes CDR1 SGHRS and CDR2 YFSETQ. The CDR3 consists of 14 residues. The V end was cut by 0 bases, the J end by 3 bases, with 10 bases between. In DNA, the CDR3 is TGCGCCAGCAGCTTGGGTGGAGGGGTCTACGAGCAGTACTTC. Translating it yields CASSLGGGVYEQYF. Full variable domain (missing parts from reference TRBV5-1 and TRBJ2-7): KAGVTQTPRYLIKTRGQQVTLSCSPISGHRSVSWYQQTPGQGLQFLFEYFSETQRNKGNFPGRFSGRQFSNSRSEMNVSTLELGDSALYLCASSLGGGVYEQYFGPGTRLTVT.

The chain carries TRBV7-2 and TRBJ2-1; D is ambiguous. Germline V gene data show CDR1 as SGHTA and CDR2 as FQGNSA. The CDR3 is 14 amino acids. V was cut by 5 bases and J by 4 bases, with 12 bases left in between. The CDR3 sequence: CASSRERQYNEQFF. The CDR3 nucleotides are TGTGCCAGCAGCCGTGAGAGGCAATACAATGAGCAGTTCTTC.

V usage is TRBV7-2 and J usage is TRBJ2-3; 7 bases are a match to TRBD2. V lost 2 bases to trimming and J lost 4 bases; unmatched junction nucleotides: 12. CDR1 is SGHTA and CDR2 is FQGNSA in the germline V gene. This CDR3 comprises 17 residues. The CDR3 coding sequence is TGTGCCAGCAGCTTAATTCCTAGCGGAGTCCCCGCAGATACGCAGTATTTT. It translates to CASSLIPSGVPADTQYF.

The rearrangement uses TRBV5-1 and TRBJ2-5; tentative D call: TRBD2 (5 bases). Germline V gives CDR1 SGHRS, CDR2 YFSETQ. V lost 4 bases and J 3 bases, leaving 16 bases between the germline ends. CDR3 length: 15 residues. The CDR3 loop is CASSLQPGTEETQYF. The CDR3 nucleotides are TGCGCCAGCAGCCTCCAACCGGGAACCGAAGAGACCCAGTACTTC.

The chain carries TRBV7-8 and TRBJ2-3; 9 bases are shared with TRBD2. Germline CDR1 and CDR2: SGHVS and FQNEAQ. This CDR3 is 15 amino acids long. Trimming cost V 0 bases and J 5 bases; bases outside gene matches: 3. The CDR3 here is CASSLASGRRDTQYF. The CDR3 DNA follows: TGTGCCAGCAGCTTAGCTAGCGGGAGACGAGATACGCAGTATTTT. Complete variable domain (other parts from reference TRBV7-8 and TRBJ2-3): GAGVSQSPRYKVAKRGQDVALRCDPISGHVSLFWYQQALGQGPEFLTYFQNEAQLDKSGLPSDRFFAERPEGSVSTLKIQRTQQEDSAVYLCASSLASGRRDTQYFGPGTRLTVL.

The rearrangement links TRBV6-1 to TRBJ1-2, with TRBD1 identical over 7 bases. V lost 2 bases to trimming and J lost 6 bases; unmatched junction nucleotides: 12. The germline CDR1 and CDR2 sequences are MNHNS and SASEGT. The CDR3 length is 16 residues. In nucleotides, the CDR3 is TGTGCCAGCAGTGAATCGGCAGGGGGGATCATCGATGGCTACACCTTC. This encodes CASSESAGGIIDGYTF.

The chain couples TRBV7-3 to TRBJ2-5; 11 bases align to TRBD2. This CDR3 region has 16 residues. Germline CDR1 is SGHTA and CDR2 is FQGTGA. The V segment lost 5 bases and the J segment 2 bases; nucleotides outside the gene matches: 7. CDR3 bases: TGTGCCAGCAGCCCCATTAGCGGGAGGGGGCAAGAGACCCAGTACTTC. Translated, it gives CASSPISGRGQETQYF.

This sequence joins TRBV7-2 and TRBJ2-7, with D perhaps TRBD1 (6 bases). Between the trimmed V and J ends, which lost 3 bases and 4 bases, there was a span of 13 bases. CDR1 and CDR2 from the germline V gene are SGHTA and FQGNSA. This CDR3 contains 14 residues. The CDR3 DNA is TGTGCCAGCAGCTTTTCGGTGGGACATTACGAGCAGTACTTC. Its protein product is CASSFSVGHYEQYF.

The genes are TRBV5-1 and TRBJ2-1; D is perhaps TRBD2 (6 bases). This CDR3 has 14 residues. Germline V gives CDR1 SGHRS, CDR2 YFSETQ. V was trimmed by 5 bases and J by 9 bases, leaving 18 bases between them. CDR3 nucleotide sequence: TGCGCCAGCAGGGGCGGGGTGGGGCAATCTGAGCAGTTCTTC. Translating gives CASRGGVGQSEQFF.

In its sample, this clone was seen once. The chain has TRBV18 and TRBJ2-7; the match to TRBD1 covers 7 bases. The CDR3 has 14 amino acids. Germline CDR1 reads KGHSH; CDR2 reads LQKENI. Trimming cost V 4 bases and J 3 bases; bases outside gene matches: 6. CDR3 region: CASSHTDRFYEQYF. CDR3 in DNA: TGTGCCAGCTCACACACGGACAGGTTCTACGAGCAGTACTTC.

This sequence joins TRBV21-1 and TRBJ1-2; the table gives TRBD1 as D, unverified against the DNA. TRBV21-1 is reported as a pseudogene. The CDR3 is 12 amino acids. The CDR3 sequence: CASSFDRYGYTF. The DNA of the CDR3 is TGTGCCAGCAGCTTCGACAGATATGGCTACACCTTC.

CDR3: CASSLGPSGTTDTQYF. The CDR3 DNA follows: TGTGCCAGCAGCTTAGGCCCTAGCGGAACCACAGATACGCAGTATTTT. The chain uses TRBV11-2 and TRBJ2-3; TRBD2 matches 7 bases. V gave up 1 base and J gave up 2 bases; unmatched junction bases: 6. The CDR3 totals 16 residues. CDR1 is SGHAT, CDR2 FQNNGV, per germline.

The V gene is TRBV10-3, the J gene TRBJ2-5; D remains unclear. The V gene lost 3 bases and the J gene lost 1 base, with 15 bases spanning the gap. The CDR3 covers 16 residues. Germline V lookup: CDR1 ENHRY, CDR2 SYGVKD. The CDR3 here is CAISEGLGMGQETQYF. In DNA form, the CDR3 reads TGTGCCATCAGTGAAGGGCTAGGTATGGGCCAAGAGACCCAGTACTTC.

This chain links TRBV7-9 with TRBJ1-6; tentative D call: TRBD1 (5 bases). The CDR3 has 14 amino acids. V lost 4 bases and J 9 bases, leaving 13 bases between the germline ends. Germline V gives CDR1 SEHNR, CDR2 FQNEAQ (reference sequence). CDR3 in DNA: TGTGCCAGCAGCTCCCAGGGATTGGGTTCACCCCTCCACTTT. This gives the protein CASSSQGLGSPLHF. Full variable domain (missing parts from reference TRBV7-9 and TRBJ1-6): DTGVSQNPRHKITKRGQNVTFRCDPISEHNRLYWYRQTLGQGPEFLTYFQNEAQLEKSRLLSDRFSAERPKGSFSTLEIQRTEQGDSAMYLCASSSQGLGSPLHFGNGTRLTVT.

The chain employs TRBV5-4 and TRBJ2-1; D remains unclear. The CDR3 runs to 15 residues. The V and J ends lost 0 bases and 3 bases respectively, with 10 bases between them. Germline V CDR1 and CDR2: SGHNT, YYREEE (reference sequence). The CDR3 DNA sequence: TGTGCCAGCAGCTTGGAGCTTAGAGGCTACAATGAGCAGTTCTTC. Its translation is CASSLELRGYNEQFF.

The CDR3 nucleotides read TGTGCCAGCAGCCAATCCCCGCGAGAGCCCTACGAGCAGTACTTC. Its protein product is CASSQSPREPYEQYF. This chain joins TRBV16 and TRBJ2-7; D gene unclear. CDR1 and CDR2 (germline): KGHSY, FQNENV. The CDR3 has 15 amino acids. V lost 0 bases, J lost 2 bases, and 11 bases lay in between.

This clone was observed a few times. V gene TRBV19 combines with J gene TRBJ1-2; 8 bases are shared with TRBD1. The CDR3 is 13 residues long. Germline assignment: CDR1 LNHDA and CDR2 SQIVND (reference sequence). V lost 4 bases to trimming and J lost 8 bases; unmatched junction nucleotides: 6. Here the CDR3 reads CASSRGQGGGYTF. The DNA for the CDR3 is TGTGCCAGTAGTAGAGGACAGGGCGGCGGCTACACCTTC.